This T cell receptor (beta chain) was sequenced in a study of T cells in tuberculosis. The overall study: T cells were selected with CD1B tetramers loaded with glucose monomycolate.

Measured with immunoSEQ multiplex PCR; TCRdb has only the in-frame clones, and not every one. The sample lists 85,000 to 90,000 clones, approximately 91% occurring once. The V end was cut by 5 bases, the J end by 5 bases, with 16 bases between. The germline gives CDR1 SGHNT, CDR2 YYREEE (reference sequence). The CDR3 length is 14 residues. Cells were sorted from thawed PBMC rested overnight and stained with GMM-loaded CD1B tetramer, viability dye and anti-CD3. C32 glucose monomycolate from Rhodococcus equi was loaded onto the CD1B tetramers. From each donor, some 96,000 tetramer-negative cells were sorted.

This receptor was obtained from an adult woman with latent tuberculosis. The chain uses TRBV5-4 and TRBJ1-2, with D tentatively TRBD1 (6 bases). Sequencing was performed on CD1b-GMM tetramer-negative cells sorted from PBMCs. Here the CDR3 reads CASRQGTLPYGYTF. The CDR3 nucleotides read TGTGCCAGCAGGCAGGGGACGCTCCCGTATGGCTACACCTTC.